The clone carrying this TCR beta chain appeared a single time. No antigen is known for it. This record comes from a study of T cell responses to AZD1222 COVID-19 vaccine. General study findings and limits: Elevations in Spike-specific TCR breadth and depth followed administration of two AZD1222 doses. Researchers took repertoire samples only after the peak T cell response had come. Mostly white British, mostly female donors; authors suggested clonal diversity may be underestimated.

Measured with immunoSEQ multiplex PCR; TCRdb has only the in-frame clones, and not every one. The table lists some 140,000 clones, roughly 90% of them singletons. The CDR3 loop spans 14 amino acids. Unmatched junction bases numbered 5, after V lost 4 bases and J lost 2 bases. The germline V gene encodes CDR1 MNHEY and CDR2 SMNVEV (reference sequence). This clonotype was sampled from an adult in good health. V is TRBV27 and J is TRBJ2-7; 7 nucleotides align to TRBD1. The sample was peripheral blood, taken on day 0 of AZD1222 vaccination. CDR3 loop: CASSSDRAPYEQYF. The CDR3, as DNA: TGTGCCAGCAGTTCCGACAGGGCTCCCTACGAGCAGTACTTC.